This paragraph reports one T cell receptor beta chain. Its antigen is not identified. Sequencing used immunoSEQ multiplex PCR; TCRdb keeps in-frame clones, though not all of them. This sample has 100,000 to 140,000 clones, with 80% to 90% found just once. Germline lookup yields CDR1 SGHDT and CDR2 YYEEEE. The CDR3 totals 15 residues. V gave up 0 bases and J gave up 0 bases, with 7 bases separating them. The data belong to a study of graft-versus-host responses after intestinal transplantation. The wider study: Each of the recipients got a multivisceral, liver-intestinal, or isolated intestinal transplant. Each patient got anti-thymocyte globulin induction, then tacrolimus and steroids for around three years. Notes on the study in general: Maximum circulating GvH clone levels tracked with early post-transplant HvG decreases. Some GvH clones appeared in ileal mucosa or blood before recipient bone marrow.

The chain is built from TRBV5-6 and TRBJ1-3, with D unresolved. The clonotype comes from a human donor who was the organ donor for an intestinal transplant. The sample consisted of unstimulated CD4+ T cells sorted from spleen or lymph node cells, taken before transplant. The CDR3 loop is CASSLAGSSGNTIYF. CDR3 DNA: TGTGCCAGCAGCTTGGCCGGGAGCTCTGGAAACACCATATATTTT.